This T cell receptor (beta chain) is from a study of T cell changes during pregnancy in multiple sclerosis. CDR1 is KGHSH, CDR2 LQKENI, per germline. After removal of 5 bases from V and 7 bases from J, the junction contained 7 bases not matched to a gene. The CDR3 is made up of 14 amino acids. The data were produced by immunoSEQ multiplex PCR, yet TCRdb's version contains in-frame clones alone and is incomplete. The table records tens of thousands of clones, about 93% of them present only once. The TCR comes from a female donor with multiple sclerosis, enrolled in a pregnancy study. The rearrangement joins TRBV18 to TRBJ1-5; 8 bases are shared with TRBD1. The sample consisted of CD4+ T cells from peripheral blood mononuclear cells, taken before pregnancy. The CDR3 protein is CASSSDRVGQPQHF. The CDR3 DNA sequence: TGTGCCAGCTCATCGGACAGGGTCGGCCAGCCCCAGCATTTT.